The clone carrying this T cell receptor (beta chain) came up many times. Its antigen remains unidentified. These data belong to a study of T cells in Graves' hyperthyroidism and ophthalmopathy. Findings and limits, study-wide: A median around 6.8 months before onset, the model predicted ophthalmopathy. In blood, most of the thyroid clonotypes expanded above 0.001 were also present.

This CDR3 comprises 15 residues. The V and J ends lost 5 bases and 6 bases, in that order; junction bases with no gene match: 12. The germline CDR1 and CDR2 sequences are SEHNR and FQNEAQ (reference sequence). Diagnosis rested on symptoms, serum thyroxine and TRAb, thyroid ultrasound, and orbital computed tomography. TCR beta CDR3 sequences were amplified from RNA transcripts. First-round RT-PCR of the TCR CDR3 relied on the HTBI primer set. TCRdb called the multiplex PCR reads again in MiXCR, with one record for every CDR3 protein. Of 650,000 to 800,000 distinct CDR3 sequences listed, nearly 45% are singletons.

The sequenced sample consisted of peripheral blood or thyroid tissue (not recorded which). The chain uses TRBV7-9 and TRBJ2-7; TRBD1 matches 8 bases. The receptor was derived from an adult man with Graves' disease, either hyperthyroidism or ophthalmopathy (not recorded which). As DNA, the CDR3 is TGTGCCAGCAGCAGGGACAGGTGGGGGGAGCGCGAGCAGTACTTC. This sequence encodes CASSRDRWGEREQYF.